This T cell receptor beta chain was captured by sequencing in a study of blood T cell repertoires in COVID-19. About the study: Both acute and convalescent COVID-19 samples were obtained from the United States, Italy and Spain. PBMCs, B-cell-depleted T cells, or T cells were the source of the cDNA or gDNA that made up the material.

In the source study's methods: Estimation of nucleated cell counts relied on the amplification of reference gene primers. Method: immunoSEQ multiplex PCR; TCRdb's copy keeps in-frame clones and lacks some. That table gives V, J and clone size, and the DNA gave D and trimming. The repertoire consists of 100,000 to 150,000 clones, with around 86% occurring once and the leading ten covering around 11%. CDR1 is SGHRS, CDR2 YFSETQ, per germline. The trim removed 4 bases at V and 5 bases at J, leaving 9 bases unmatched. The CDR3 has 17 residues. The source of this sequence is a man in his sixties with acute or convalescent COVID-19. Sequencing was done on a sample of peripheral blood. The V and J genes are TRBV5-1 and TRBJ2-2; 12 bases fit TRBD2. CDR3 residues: CASSGGLAGPLTGELFF. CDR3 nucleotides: TGCGCCAGCAGCGGAGGACTAGCGGGACCACTTACCGGGGAGCTGTTTTTT.